The 15 T cell receptor beta chains presented below share a single source sample, sequenced in a study of T cells after somatic rescue of genetic block. Sequencing was performed with immunoSEQ multiplex PCR; in TCRdb, only in-frame clones are kept and a portion is missing. The sample has about 120,000 clones, approximately 90% seen once. Sample: peripheral blood mononuclear cells (PBMCs). The receptors were gathered from a woman between 18 and 29 years old.

The chain recombines TRBV6-5 with TRBJ1-2; TRBD1 aligns across 7 bases. Germline V lookup: CDR1 MNHEY, CDR2 SVGAGI. The length of the CDR3 is 14 residues. The V gene end was trimmed by 2 bases and the J gene end by 2 bases; junction bases not matched to a gene: 2. CDR3 loop: CASSYRGLNYGYTF. The CDR3 DNA sequence: TGTGCCAGCAGTTACAGGGGGCTGAACTATGGCTACACCTTC.

The chain employs TRBV4-1 and TRBJ2-3, with 15 bases matching TRBD2. The CDR3 has 14 amino acids. Germline V gene lookup returns CDR1 MGHRA and CDR2 YSYEKL. CDR3 region: CATGTSGGTDTQYF. The CDR3 bases are TGCGCTACCGGGACTAGCGGGGGGACAGATACGCAGTATTTT.

The chain couples TRBV10-3 to TRBJ1-1; D remains unclear. This CDR3 comprises 14 residues. Trimming left V 0 bases short and J 2 bases short, with 7 bases between. Germline V lookup: CDR1 ENHRY, CDR2 SYGVKD. The CDR3 spells CAISESKLNTEAFF. CDR3 in DNA: TGTGCCATCAGTGAGTCAAAGCTAAACACTGAAGCTTTCTTT.

This clone was observed once. The J gene is TRBJ2-2, the V gene TRBV7-3; the match to TRBD1 covers 7 bases. V shed 4 bases, J shed 1 base, and the junction held 6 bases outside the gene matches. This CDR3 comprises 16 residues. CDR1 SGHTA and CDR2 FQGTGA come from the germline V gene. The CDR3: CASSSTGTENTGELFF. CDR3 coding DNA: TGTGCCAGCAGCTCGACCGGGACAGAGAACACCGGGGAGCTGTTTTTT.

The chain employs TRBV5-4 and TRBJ2-2; either TRBD1 or TRBD2 may supply D (5 bases each). The CDR3 sequence is 16 residues long. Germline V gene sequence: CDR1 SGHNT, CDR2 YYREEE (reference sequence). The germline V and J ends were trimmed by 4 bases and 3 bases, with 16 bases remaining between them. Here the CDR3 reads CASSPTLRGDTGELFF. CDR3 bases: TGTGCCAGCAGCCCCACGCTGCGAGGGGACACCGGGGAGCTGTTTTTT.

This rearrangement joins TRBV30 to TRBJ2-1, with D possibly being TRBD1 (6 bases). This CDR3 has 14 residues. Germline loops: CDR1 GTSNPN, CDR2 SVGIG (reference sequence). The germline V and J ends were trimmed by 4 bases and 1 base, with 11 bases remaining between them. The CDR3 region has the DNA TGTGCCTGGACCAAAGGACAGTCCTACAATGAGCAGTTCTTC. It specifies CAWTKGQSYNEQFF.

The chain carries TRBV6-5 and TRBJ2-2, with D possibly being TRBD1 (5 bases). Trimming pared 6 bases from V and 4 bases from J, leaving 9 bases between. This CDR3 comprises 13 residues. The germline V gene has CDR1 MNHEY and CDR2 SVGAGI. CDR3 coding DNA: TGTGCCAGCAGCCCCAGGGCCACCGGGGAGCTGTTTTTT. It encodes CASSPRATGELFF.

V gene TRBV5-1 combines with J gene TRBJ2-5; 8 bases are a match to TRBD1. The CDR3 runs to 14 residues. CDR1 is SGHRS and CDR2 is YFSETQ in the germline V gene. V lost 6 bases, J lost 5 bases, and 9 bases stayed unmatched. The CDR3 loop is CASTQTGDRETQYF. In nucleotides, the CDR3 is TGCGCCAGCACACAGACAGGGGATAGGGAGACCCAGTACTTC.

This clone was observed a single time. The chain joins TRBV7-2 to TRBJ2-2; D is uncertain. Germline V gene lookup returns CDR1 SGHTA and CDR2 FQGNSA. Between the trimmed V and J ends, which lost 3 bases and 3 bases, there was a span of 8 bases. This CDR3 contains 14 residues. The CDR3 protein is CASSLASHTGELFF. For the CDR3, the DNA is TGTGCCAGCAGCTTGGCCAGTCACACCGGGGAGCTGTTTTTT.

J is TRBJ2-7 and V is TRBV11-3; the D gene is possibly TRBD1 (6 bases). The CDR3 covers 15 residues. V was clipped by 1 base and J by 5 bases, with 15 bases between them. CDR1 and CDR2 from the germline V gene are SGHNT and YENEEA. The CDR3 DNA sequence: TGTGCCAGCAGCTTAGTTTTGGGGGCTGCGGACGAGCAGTACTTC. This sequence encodes CASSLVLGAADEQYF.

Written as DNA, the CDR3 is TGTGCCTGGATCCCGGCGGGGGGGGCAGATACGCAGTATTTT. It translates to CAWIPAGGADTQYF. The rearrangement links TRBV30 to TRBJ2-3, with 9 bases lining up with TRBD2. This CDR3 region has 14 residues. Trimming cost V 4 bases and J 4 bases; bases outside gene matches: 6. Germline lookup yields CDR1 GTSNPN and CDR2 SVGIG (reference sequence).

J is TRBJ2-1 and V is TRBV5-4, with TRBD1 as a possible D gene (5 bases). The CDR3 is made up of 13 amino acids. V was pared by 3 bases and J by 7 bases, with 11 bases between. The V gene's germline CDR1 is SGHNT and CDR2 YYREEE (reference sequence). The CDR3 sequence: CASSSGHTNEQFF. CDR3 DNA: TGTGCCAGCAGCTCCGGACACACTAATGAGCAGTTCTTC.

The chain recombines TRBV4-2 with TRBJ2-5; TRBD2 might be the D (7 bases). V was pared by 0 bases and J by 5 bases, with 16 bases between. The CDR3 has 16 amino acids. Germline loops: CDR1 LGHNA, CDR2 YNFKEQ. The CDR3 DNA follows: TGTGCCAGCAGCCAAGAGGGATCGAGGGGGGGTGAGACCCAGTACTTC. It specifies CASSQEGSRGGETQYF.

V is TRBV5-4 and J is TRBJ2-7, with D perhaps TRBD2 (5 bases). V lost 2 bases and J 3 bases, leaving 6 bases between the germline ends. Germline CDR1 SGHNT, CDR2 YYREEE (reference sequence). This CDR3 spans 12 amino acids. The CDR3 is CASSLGLYEQYF. The CDR3 DNA reads TGTGCCAGCAGCTTAGGACTCTACGAGCAGTACTTC.

The CDR3: CASSLNSYEQYF. The CDR3 coding sequence is TGTGCCAGCAGCCTAAACTCCTACGAGCAGTACTTC. The chain recombines TRBV7-8 with TRBJ2-7; D gene uncertain. With 5 bases removed from V and 0 bases from J, the gap between germline ends came to 5 bases. CDR3 length: 12 amino acids. Per germline, CDR1 SGHVS and CDR2 FQNEAQ.